The clone carrying this T cell receptor (beta chain) was observed at least ten times. As yet, its antigen is unknown. At one of its ends the junction is not consistent with the germline gene, which may arise from a read error. Germline V lookup: CDR1 WSHSY, CDR2 SAAADI. This CDR3 has 13 amino acids. The data stem from a study of T cells after yellow fever vaccination. For TCR, cDNA came from 5'RACE template switching, which added a universal primer site and UMIs. Each CDR3 protein gets one entry after TCRdb re-called the 5' RACE reads with MiXCR. The data hold a few hundred thousand distinct CDR3 sequences, with about 6.6% observed a single time. General observations from the study: A small share of clonotypes appeared in both CD4 and CD8 compartments. By day 5 rather than day 15, the secondary response had peaked, though it was weaker.

This receptor was taken from a man between 18 and 35 years old who received the YFV17D yellow fever vaccine. The sequencing here drew on PBMCs, taken roughly 46 days after the first yellow fever vaccination. This chain connects TRBV10-2 to TRBJ2-3; D is unclear. The CDR3: CASSPSSTDTQYF. CDR3 bases: TGTGCCAGCTCCCCTTCCTCCACAGATACGCAGTATTTT.